Listed here is a single T cell receptor (beta chain). TCRdb's copy holds only in-frame clones and misses some; the assay was immunoSEQ multiplex PCR. The table includes roughly 60,000 clones, roughly 84% detected once. The data were taken from a study of OX40 agonist ivuxolimab in advanced cancers. This CDR3 has 13 amino acids. CDR1 and CDR2 (germline): SNHLY, FYNNEI. Trimming took 7 bases from V and 10 from J, leaving 14 bases between them. This TCR derives from an adult with an advanced solid tumor such as melanoma, head and neck, liver or kidney cancer. Sequencing was performed on CD4+ or CD8+ T cells sorted from blood, taken in a trial of the OX40 agonist ivuxolimab. This rearrangement joins TRBV2 to TRBJ1-6; no reliable D call. Here the CDR3 reads CASKDLRGSPLHF. The CDR3 region has the DNA TGTGCCAGCAAGGACCTCCGAGGGTCACCCCTCCACTTT.